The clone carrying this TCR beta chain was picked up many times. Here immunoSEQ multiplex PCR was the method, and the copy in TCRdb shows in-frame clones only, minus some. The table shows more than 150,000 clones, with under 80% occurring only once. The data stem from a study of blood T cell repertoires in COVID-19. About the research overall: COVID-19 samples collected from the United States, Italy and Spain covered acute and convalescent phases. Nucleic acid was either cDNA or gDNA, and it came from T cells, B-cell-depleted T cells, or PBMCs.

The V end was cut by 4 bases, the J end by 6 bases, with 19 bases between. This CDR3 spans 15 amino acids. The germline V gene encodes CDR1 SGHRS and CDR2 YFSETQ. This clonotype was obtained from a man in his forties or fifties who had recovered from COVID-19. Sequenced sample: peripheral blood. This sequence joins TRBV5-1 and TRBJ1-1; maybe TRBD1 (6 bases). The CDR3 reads CASSLEGERGAEAFF. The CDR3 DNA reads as TGCGCCAGCAGCCTGGAGGGGGAGAGGGGAGCTGAAGCTTTCTTT.